The 20 T cell receptor beta chains below all came from one sample that was sequenced in a study of CD8 T cells in ankylosing spondylitis. TCRdb redid the calling of the 5' RACE reads with MiXCR, one entry per CDR3 protein. The repertoire has a few hundred thousand distinct CDR3 sequences, less than 25% of them found once; the top ten carry roughly 3.6%. Sequencing input: blood, either unsorted or a sorted T cell fraction (not recorded which). These receptors all come from a female donor with ankylosing spondylitis or in good health (not recorded which).

This clonotype was seen a handful of times. CDR3 amino acids: CASSPRQGVGTDTQYF. DNA of the CDR3: TGTGCCAGCAGCCCCAGACAGGGGGTCGGCACAGATACGCAGTATTTT. The chain couples TRBV7-6 to TRBJ2-3; 9 bases fit TRBD1. The CDR3 contains 16 residues. CDR1 is SGHVS and CDR2 is FNYEAQ in the germline V gene. The junction had 7 bases not matched to a gene; V was cut back by 5 bases and J by 1 base.

To note about this clonotype: One end of the junction is discordant with germline, which a read error may explain. This chain uses TRBV6-2 or TRBV6-3 with TRBJ1-5; D uncertain. Germline CDR1 MNHEY, CDR2 SVGEGT. This CDR3 has 16 residues. The CDR3 reads CASRERPRSPHHPQHF. CDR3 coding DNA: TGTGCCAGCCGCGAAAGGCCTCGGTCTCCCCATCATCCCCAGCATTTT.

A few counts support this clonotype. The chain couples TRBV4-2 to TRBJ2-3, with TRBD2 matching over 9 bases. CDR1 is LGHNA, CDR2 YNFKEQ, per germline. The V gene end was trimmed by 1 base and the J gene end by 6 bases; junction bases not matched to a gene: 11. This CDR3 is 17 amino acids long. The CDR3 region is CASSQGSREGGRDTQYF. The DNA of the CDR3 is TGTGCCAGCAGCCAAGGTTCGCGGGAGGGAGGTCGGGATACGCAGTATTTT.

J is TRBJ2-7 and V is TRBV5-1; D perhaps matches TRBD2 (6 bases). V gave up 2 bases and J gave up 5 bases, with 14 bases separating them. The CDR3 has 14 residues. In germline, CDR1 is SGHRS, CDR2 YFSETQ. The chain's CDR3 is CASSFSGLEHEQYF. The CDR3 coding sequence is TGCGCCAGCAGCTTTAGCGGACTCGAACACGAGCAGTACTTC.

This sequence joins TRBV11-2 and TRBJ2-2; no firm D call. The CDR3 is made up of 15 amino acids. V was trimmed by 5 bases and J by 4 bases, leaving 14 bases between them. CDR1 is SGHAT and CDR2 is FQNNGV in the germline V gene. The CDR3 protein is CASSQALSPTGELFF. The CDR3 DNA sequence: TGTGCCAGCAGCCAGGCCCTGAGTCCCACCGGGGAGCTGTTTTTT.

This clonotype has at least ten counts. This chain joins TRBV29-1 and TRBJ1-1; D is unresolved. The length of the CDR3 is 12 residues. V shed 4 bases and J shed 1 base, with 7 bases lying between them. Per germline, CDR1 SQVTM and CDR2 ANQGSEA. Here the CDR3 reads CSVGLTNTEAFF. Written as DNA, the CDR3 is TGCAGCGTTGGGCTGACGAACACTGAAGCTTTCTTT.

The genes are TRBV9 and TRBJ2-7; no clear D gene. Germline-derived CDR1 and CDR2 are SGDLS and YYNGEE. Between the trimmed V and J ends, which lost 1 base and 1 base, there was a span of 9 bases. This CDR3 is 14 amino acids long. The CDR3 region has the DNA TGTGCCAGCAGCGTATTAGGAGATTCCTACGAGCAGTACTTC. Its translation: CASSVLGDSYEQYF.

This rearrangement joins TRBV20-1 to TRBJ1-2; TRBD1 might be the D (6 bases). V shed 5 bases and J shed 3 bases, with 19 bases lying between them. Germline V gene lookup returns CDR1 DFQATT and CDR2 SNEGSKA (reference sequence). The CDR3 sequence is 15 residues long. CDR3 sequence: CSAPGGKGDYYGYTF. The DNA for the CDR3 is TGCAGTGCTCCTGGTGGAAAGGGGGATTACTATGGCTACACCTTC.

The chain uses TRBV7-9 and TRBJ1-1; D is perhaps TRBD1 (5 bases). The ends were cut back, 5 bases at V and 10 bases at J, with 17 bases in the middle. The CDR3 is made up of 13 amino acids. Germline V CDR1 and CDR2: SEHNR, FQNEAQ (reference sequence). The DNA of the CDR3 is TGTGCCAGCAGCCGGGGCGAGATAGGTTTAGCTTTCTTT. Encoded protein: CASSRGEIGLAFF.

The chain employs TRBV7-2 and TRBJ1-2; TRBD1 matches 9 bases. The CDR3 covers 15 residues. Germline values: CDR1 SGHTA, CDR2 FQGNSA. Trimming removed 4 bases from V and 3 bases from J; junction bases left unmatched: 6. For the CDR3, the DNA is TGTGCCAGCAGCTGGGGACAGGGCGGGGACTATGGCTACACCTTC. It specifies CASSWGQGGDYGYTF.

This chain joins TRBV20-1 and TRBJ1-5; D is uncertain. Trimming shortened V by 0 bases and J by 9 bases, and 18 bases separated the two germline ends. Per the germline V gene, CDR1 is DFQATT and CDR2 is SNEGSKA (reference sequence). The CDR3 is 15 residues long. Written as DNA, the CDR3 is TGCAGTGCTAGAGAACTTACCGGAGGTTTCGGGCCCCAGCATTTT. Amino acids: CSARELTGGFGPQHF.

A few counts support this clonotype. The V call is TRBV20-1, the J call TRBJ2-5, with 8 bases lining up with TRBD2. The germline gives CDR1 DFQATT, CDR2 SNEGSKA (reference sequence). After removal of 4 bases from V and 5 bases from J, the junction contained 27 bases not matched to a gene. The CDR3 runs 20 residues. The CDR3 loop reads CSANPVVLASGRVLYETQYF. The DNA of the CDR3 is TGCAGTGCTAACCCCGTCGTGTTGGCCAGCGGGAGAGTCTTATACGAGACCCAGTACTTC.

This clonotype was seen a handful of times. The rearrangement joins TRBV6-1 to TRBJ1-3; TRBD1 might be the D (5 bases). The length of the CDR3 is 16 residues. The V gene lost 5 bases and the J gene lost 1 base, with 15 bases spanning the gap. CDR1 and CDR2 (germline): MNHNS, SASEGT. The chain's CDR3 is CASSRTAGGSGNTIYF. Here the CDR3 DNA reads TGTGCCAGCAGTAGGACTGCCGGGGGGTCTGGAAACACCATATATTTT.

As regards this clonotype: One junction end disagrees with the germline gene, perhaps due to a read error. This chain connects TRBV20-1 to TRBJ2-1; 9 bases align to TRBD2. The CDR3 covers 16 residues. Germline V gene data show CDR1 as DFQATT and CDR2 as SNEGSKA (reference sequence). The CDR3 bases are TGCTGTGCTCCCCGAAGGGCAGCGGGAGGAGACAATGAGCAGTTCTTC. Translation gives CCAPRRAAGGDNEQFF.

The chain is built from TRBV6-4 and TRBJ1-1, with a weak D call TRBD1 (5 bases). Germline V gives CDR1 MRHNA, CDR2 SNTAGT. The CDR3 totals 15 residues. V was pared by 6 bases and J by 4 bases, with 18 bases between. Here the CDR3 DNA reads TGTGCCAGCAGCAACGAGTGGGGGGAGGGCACTGAAGCTTTCTTT. Its protein product is CASSNEWGEGTEAFF.

The chain employs TRBV7-2 and TRBJ2-5; D is unclear. The CDR3 runs 12 residues. Trimming removed 1 base from V and 6 bases from J, with 6 bases in between. Per the germline V gene, CDR1 is SGHTA and CDR2 is FQGNSA. CDR3 in amino acids: CASSLGMQTQYF. As DNA, the CDR3 is TGTGCCAGCAGCTTAGGGATGCAGACCCAGTACTTC. The variable domain in full, completed from reference TRBV7-2 and TRBJ2-5, reads GAGVSQSPSNKVTEKGKDVELRCDPISGHTALYWYRQSLGQGLEFLIYFQGNSAPDKSGLPSDRFSAERTGGSVSTLTIQRTQQEDSAVYLCASSLGMQTQYFGPGTRLLVL.

V is TRBV20-1 and J is TRBJ1-5; D not certain. The CDR3 is 15 residues long. Trimming took 1 base from V and 2 from J, leaving 12 bases between them. Germline V lookup: CDR1 DFQATT, CDR2 SNEGSKA (reference sequence). Here the CDR3 reads CSARGGGKGNQPQHF. In DNA, the CDR3 is TGCAGTGCTAGAGGGGGAGGGAAGGGCAATCAGCCCCAGCATTTT.

This clonotype was seen more than once but under ten times. This chain uses TRBV3-1 with TRBJ1-2; unclear D gene. The CDR3 has 13 residues. Germline V CDR1 and CDR2: LGHDT, YNNKEL (reference sequence). V was clipped by 4 bases and J by 8 bases, with 14 bases between them. CDR3 nucleotides: TGTGCCAGCAGCCCACCCTCAGCGAGCGGCTACACCTTC. Residues: CASSPPSASGYTF. The whole variable domain, filled in from reference TRBV3-1 and TRBJ1-2, reads DTAVSQTPKYLVTQMGNDKSIKCEQNLGHDTMYWYKQDSKKFLKIMFSYNNKELIINETVPNRFSPKSPDKAHLNLHINSLELGDSAVYFCASSPPSASGYTFGSGTRLTVV.

This rearrangement joins TRBV4-3 to TRBJ2-7; D gene unclear. CDR3 length: 13 residues. Germline V gene sequence: CDR1 LGHNA, CDR2 YSLEER. The V gene lost 1 base and the J gene lost 2 bases, with 6 bases spanning the gap. The CDR3 coding sequence is TGCGCCAGCAGCCAAGCGATACCCTACGAGCAGTACTTC. Protein product: CASSQAIPYEQYF.

The V call is TRBV10-3, the J call TRBJ2-1; the D gene could be TRBD1 or TRBD2 (5 bases each). Germline V gene data show CDR1 as ENHRY and CDR2 as SYGVKD. The CDR3 consists of 14 residues. V was shortened by 7 bases and J by 6 bases, with 16 bases between the two germline ends. CDR3 sequence: CAITRDPLVNEQFF. The DNA for the CDR3 is TGTGCCATCACCCGGGACCCACTTGTCAATGAGCAGTTCTTC.